This T cell receptor (beta chain) is from a study of blood T cell repertoires in COVID-19 (dated by TCRdb to about 2020). Describing the broader study: The collaborator samples originated in the United States, Italy and Spain and spanned the acute and convalescent phases of COVID-19. Where available, HLA class I and class II types were taken from metadata supplied by the sample provider and were not determined by assay-based typing. Samples were obtained from the ongoing ImmuneRACE study (first 160 participants) and from 950 to 1,500 subjects provided by 6 global collaborators. The prospective study material was composed of cDNA or gDNA derived from T cells, B-cell-depleted T cells, or PBMCs. A freely available public database, intended as a resource for researchers studying the immune response to SARS-CoV-2, is where the repertoires were released. Sample metadata almost always included a de-identified subject ID, COVID-19 status, age in years and sex. Subjects who had been exposed to COVID-19, were actively infected with it, or had recovered from it provided the deeply sampled blood TCRbeta repertoires that made up the dataset. Study-wide findings and limitations: The quantity of clinical and demographic metadata differed by source and by participant and was supplied without curation.

TCRbeta CDR3 regions were amplified from genomic DNA by means of the immunoSEQ Assay, a bias-controlled multiplex PCR. The original pipeline was this. Nucleated cell counts per sample were estimated from amplification of reference gene primers within the assay. To quantify the absolute abundance of each unique TCRbeta CDR3 rearrangement, sequence reads were collapsed and filtered. Productive Simpson clonality was computed per sample as the square root of Simpson's diversity index over productive rearrangements. TCRdb stores this immuneACCESS table with in-frame sequences only. Part of the clones is absent; in the studies checked, under half of the shortfall reflects unresolved V genes, and no reason is known for the rest. The DNA gave D and trimming, while V, J and clone size come from that table. The sample contains about 140,000 clones, about 87% of them found a single time. The top ten clonotypes cover 4.3% of the sample.

Per the germline V gene, SGHTA is the CDR1 and FQGTGA is the CDR2. V is shortened by 5 bases, J by 5 bases, and the region joining them spans 17 bases. The CDR3 holds 15 amino acids from the cysteine to the phenylalanine. Only CDR3 DNA is held: 45 bases, read in frame from base 1. The collaborating institutions used their own protocols to collect whole blood in K2EDTA tubes. Collaborator samples were shipped for TCRbeta analysis as frozen whole blood, isolated PBMCs, or DNA extracted from either sample type. As for this clone: The target of this receptor is not known. Qualities for individual bases were not recorded, and no much larger clone is one base off.

The rearranged segments are TRBV7-3 and TRBJ2-3; TRBD2 is possibly the D segment (7 matching bases). This receptor was taken from a woman in her thirties or forties with acute or convalescent COVID-19. The specimen was peripheral blood. The CDR3 region reads CASSPGGLRGDTQYF. The DNA reads as follows: TGTGCCAGCAGCCCGGGGGGACTCAGGGGAGATACGCAGTATTTT.